This T cell receptor (beta chain) derives from a study of tumor-infiltrating lymphocytes in primary liver carcinoma. Findings and caveats of the study: Only about 7.5-25% of top clones spanned all five tumor regions. Compared with tumor region pairs, tumor-adjacent and tumor-blood pairs overlapped less.

The CDR3 covers 15 residues. Per the germline V gene, CDR1 is MNHNS and CDR2 is SASEGT. After removal of 9 bases from V and 5 bases from J, the junction contained 12 bases not matched to a gene. Taking about 17-31 mg of unsorted bulk tissue, the authors co-extracted RNA and DNA. Resection treated the patients' primary liver carcinoma. Over 75% viable tumor cells were present in every tumor sample. This clonotype has just one count. Its target is not known. Total RNA amounting to approximately 460 ng was the source from which TCR beta cDNA was made with a constant-region primer. TCR beta libraries came from three nested multiplex PCR rounds using slightly modified ARM-PCR. Two initial PCR rounds of around 9 cycles each paired TRBV1-TRBV30 forward primers with a C-beta reverse primer. TCRdb reprocessed the multiplex PCR reads via MiXCR and lists one record per CDR3 protein. The data contain about 210,000 distinct CDR3 sequences, 85% of them singletons.

The receptor was derived from a man aged 35 to 55 with primary liver carcinoma and hepatitis B virus infection. This rearrangement joins TRBV6-1 to TRBJ2-3; TRBD1 matches at 9 bases. Input material: tumor tissue from primary liver carcinoma. The CDR3 reads CARRDDRGSGDTQYF. In DNA form, the CDR3 reads TGTGCCAGAAGAGACGACAGGGGGTCGGGAGATACGCAGTATTTT.